The next 32 T cell receptor beta chains were all read from a single sample in a study of cytomegalovirus exposure and HLA in healthy donors (dated 2017 in TCRdb). Library preparation used the immunoSEQ multiplex PCR assay. For the multiplex PCR, a mixture combining 60 forward primers for TCR Vbeta segments and 13 reverse primers for TCR Jbeta segments was used. TCRdb limited this immuneACCESS table to in-frame rearrangements with V and J called. A share of clones is missing; checked studies link under half to unresolved V genes, and the rest is unexplained. For this sample there are over 95,000 clones; about 78% appear just once. The top ten clones comprise 5.4% of the sample. The sequenced sample consisted of PBMCs. Source of these receptors: a woman in her 30s in good health and CMV-seropositive.

This clone was seen only a few times. The V call is TRBV29-1, the J call TRBJ1-1; D is uncertain. This CDR3 spans 11 amino acids. Germline loops: CDR1 SQVTM, CDR2 ANQGSEA. Trimming stripped 6 bases from V and 0 bases from J, with 5 bases between. CDR3 in DNA: TGCAGCGTGACTCTGAACACTGAAGCTTTCTTT. Protein: CSVTLNTEAFF.

The chain links TRBV5-5 to TRBJ1-2, with a possible D match to TRBD1 (6 bases). CDR3 length: 14 residues. The germline V gene has CDR1 SGHKS and CDR2 YYEKEE (reference sequence). Trimming pared 4 bases from V and 2 bases from J, leaving 12 bases between. The CDR3 DNA is TGTGCCAGCAGCCCGGACAGAAAAAACTATGGCTACACCTTC. Protein sequence: CASSPDRKNYGYTF.

V usage is TRBV5-6 and J usage is TRBJ1-2; D call uncertain. This CDR3 has 11 residues. CDR1 and CDR2 from the germline V gene are SGHDT and YYEEEE. Trimming took off 5 bases at V and 3 bases at J, with 5 bases between the two ends. This chain's CDR3 is CASSVYYGYTF. Here the CDR3 DNA reads TGTGCCAGCAGTGTATACTATGGCTACACCTTC.

The V and J genes are TRBV14 and TRBJ2-7; D uncertain. V shed 0 bases and J shed 0 bases, with 9 bases lying between them. Germline CDR1 is SGHDN and CDR2 is FVKESK. The CDR3 consists of 15 residues. CDR3 amino acids: CASSQEVASSYEQYF. CDR3 bases: TGTGCCAGCAGCCAAGAAGTCGCCAGCTCCTACGAGCAGTACTTC.

This chain connects TRBV5-1 to TRBJ1-1; D is perhaps TRBD1 (5 bases). Trimming left V 1 base short and J 3 bases short, with 10 bases between. The germline CDR1 and CDR2 sequences are SGHRS and YFSETQ. This CDR3 spans 14 amino acids. CDR3 in DNA: TGCGCCAGCAGCTTGAGCAGGGTGGACACTGAAGCTTTCTTT. As protein: CASSLSRVDTEAFF.

Remarks on this clone: No conserved phenylalanine or tryptophan ends this CDR3, so it is likely a read error. The rearrangement links TRBV15 to TRBJ1-2; D might be TRBD1 (5 bases). CDR1 LNHNV and CDR2 YYDKDF come from the germline V gene (reference sequence). The V end lost 0 bases, the J end lost 3 bases, and 17 bases lay between the germline ends. The CDR3 has 17 amino acids. The CDR3 nucleotides are TGTGCCACCAGCAGAGATTTTGGGTCTCGAGGGGACTATGGCTACACCCTC. Amino acid sequence: CATSRDFGSRGDYGYTL.

V and J are TRBV7-9 and TRBJ2-2; 9 positions agree with TRBD2. Germline loops: CDR1 SEHNR, CDR2 FQNEAQ (reference sequence). The CDR3 contains 14 residues. V gave up 4 bases and J gave up 7 bases; unmatched junction bases: 4. The CDR3 bases are TGTGCCAGCAGCTCTGGGACTAGCAGCGGGGAGCTGTTTTTT. Translation gives CASSSGTSSGELFF.

In its sample, this clone was seen a few times. This chain connects TRBV5-1 to TRBJ2-3, with D tentatively TRBD2 (6 bases). CDR1 SGHRS and CDR2 YFSETQ come from the germline V gene. The CDR3 has 16 amino acids. The V and J ends lost 4 bases and 3 bases respectively, with 18 bases between them. The CDR3 loop reads CASSPSPGEGTDTQYF. In DNA, the CDR3 is TGCGCCAGCAGCCCATCTCCGGGAGAGGGTACAGATACGCAGTATTTT.

This clone was recorded a few times. The genes are TRBV15 and TRBJ1-5; 7 nucleotides line up with TRBD1. The CDR3 length is 15 residues. Germline V gene lookup returns CDR1 LNHNV and CDR2 YYDKDF (reference sequence). V was pared by 0 bases and J by 3 bases, with 2 bases of the junction left unmatched. This CDR3 reads CATSRDGQVNQPQHF. The CDR3 DNA sequence: TGTGCCACCAGCAGAGACGGACAGGTCAATCAGCCCCAGCATTTT.

V is TRBV10-3 and J is TRBJ2-5; TRBD1 is a possible D gene (6 bases). This CDR3 region has 15 residues. Germline assignment: CDR1 ENHRY and CDR2 SYGVKD. Trimming stripped 0 bases from V and 1 base from J, with 9 bases between. CDR3 in DNA: TGTGCCATCAGTGAGTCTGGACAGCTCCAAGAGACCCAGTACTTC. Protein sequence: CAISESGQLQETQYF.

The rearrangement joins TRBV25-1 to TRBJ2-7; 11 bases are a match to TRBD2. Germline V lookup: CDR1 MGHDK, CDR2 SYGVNS. The CDR3 covers 15 residues. With V trimmed by 4 bases and J by 2 bases, 4 bases remained unmatched. CDR3 region: CASSALAGGTYEQYF. The CDR3 DNA reads TGTGCCAGCAGTGCGCTAGCGGGAGGTACCTACGAGCAGTACTTC.

This clone was seen more than once but under ten times. V is TRBV19 and J is TRBJ1-2; no definite D call. Trimming took off 7 bases at V and 1 base at J, with 13 bases between the two ends. The germline V gene encodes CDR1 LNHDA and CDR2 SQIVND (reference sequence). This CDR3 has 14 amino acids. In DNA, the CDR3 is TGTGCCAGTATCCTCCGGGGAAGTAACTATGGCTACACCTTC. This codes for CASILRGSNYGYTF. The whole variable domain, filled in from reference TRBV19 and TRBJ1-2, reads DGGITQSPKYLFRKEGQNVTLSCEQNLNHDAMYWYRQDPGQGLRLIYYSQIVNDFQKGDIAEGYSVSREKKESFPLTVTSAQKNPTAFYLCASILRGSNYGYTFGSGTRLTVV.

The CDR3 DNA reads as TGTGCCAGCAGGAAAGCGGGGAGCACAGATACGCAGTATTTT. Translated: CASRKAGSTDTQYF. The V gene is TRBV6-4, the J gene TRBJ2-3; 7 nucleotides agree with TRBD2. The CDR3 contains 14 residues. Germline V CDR1 and CDR2: MRHNA, SNTAGT. Trimming took 6 bases from V and 0 from J; bases not matched to a gene: 3.

The chain couples TRBV4-1 to TRBJ2-7; no clear D gene. CDR1 is MGHRA and CDR2 is YSYEKL in the germline V gene. CDR3 size: 14 residues. Trimming left V 1 base short and J 4 bases short, with 11 bases between. The CDR3 here is CASSQVSAFYEQYF. CDR3 DNA sequence: TGCGCCAGCAGCCAAGTGTCCGCGTTTTACGAGCAGTACTTC.

The rearrangement joins TRBV11-3 to TRBJ2-7; possible D gene TRBD2, 6 bases. Per germline, CDR1 SGHNT and CDR2 YENEEA. V was clipped by 1 base and J by 1 base, with 8 bases between them. The CDR3 spans 14 residues. DNA of the CDR3: TGTGCCAGCAGCTTAGGTGCGGGGTCCTACGAGCAGTACTTC. This gives the protein CASSLGAGSYEQYF.

The chain combines TRBV9 with TRBJ2-7, with D perhaps matching TRBD1 (5 bases). Trimming pared 0 bases from V and 4 bases from J, leaving 14 bases between. The germline CDR1 and CDR2 sequences are SGDLS and YYNGEE. The CDR3 contains 15 residues. CDR3 amino acids: CASSVELAGMYEQYF. CDR3 nucleotides: TGTGCCAGCAGCGTAGAGTTGGCAGGGATGTACGAGCAGTACTTC.

In this sample, this clone turned up a few times. One junction end does not reproduce the germline sequence, and a read error may be involved. The CDR3 region has the DNA TGTGCTAGCAGCACCGGGACTAGCGGGTGGGAGACCCAGTACTTC. The encoded protein is CASSTGTSGWETQYF. The chain links TRBV7-7 to TRBJ2-5, with 12 bases identical to TRBD2. The V gene's germline CDR1 is SSHAT and CDR2 FNYEAQ (reference sequence). This CDR3 has 15 amino acids.

The chain couples TRBV7-9 to TRBJ2-7; weak D call: TRBD1 (7 bases). The ends were cut back, 5 bases at V and 5 bases at J, with 19 bases in the middle. This CDR3 is 15 amino acids long. Germline V gene lookup returns CDR1 SEHNR and CDR2 FQNEAQ (reference sequence). CDR3 residues: CASSDQGGTHHEQYF. The CDR3 DNA reads TGTGCCAGCAGCGATCAGGGGGGAACCCATCACGAGCAGTACTTC.

The rearrangement links TRBV10-1 to TRBJ2-3; TRBD1 matches 11 bases. The germline gives CDR1 WNHNN, CDR2 SYGVQD (reference sequence). CDR3 length: 16 residues. J lost 1 base, V lost 1 base, and 1 base had no gene match. The CDR3 DNA reads TGCGCCAGCAGTGAGTGGACAGGGGGCGGCACAGATACGCAGTATTTT. It specifies CASSEWTGGGTDTQYF.

The rearrangement links TRBV12-5 to TRBJ1-6; D unclear. Germline assignment: CDR1 LGHNT and CDR2 FRNRAP. V was cut by 4 bases and J by 4 bases, with 14 bases left in between. The CDR3 has 16 amino acids. The CDR3 bases are TGTGCTAGTGGTTCCCCCAAGGGCGGGTATAATTCACCCCTCCACTTT. Residues: CASGSPKGGYNSPLHF.

The chain couples TRBV5-6 to TRBJ2-5, with D possibly being TRBD1 (5 bases). The germline V gene encodes CDR1 SGHDT and CDR2 YYEEEE. CDR3 length equals 14 residues. The V end lost 4 bases, the J end lost 2 bases, and 12 bases lay between the germline ends. CDR3 protein: CASSPGAVQETQYF. CDR3 nucleotides: TGTGCCAGCAGCCCTGGGGCAGTGCAAGAGACCCAGTACTTC. Complete variable domain (other parts from reference TRBV5-6 and TRBJ2-5): DAGVTQSPTHLIKTRGQQVTLRCSPKSGHDTVSWYQQALGQGPQFIFQYYEEEERQRGNFPDRFSGHQFPNYSSELNVNALLLGDSALYLCASSPGAVQETQYFGPGTRLLVL.

The chain has TRBV30 and TRBJ1-1; D uncertain. The germline V gene encodes CDR1 GTSNPN and CDR2 SVGIG (reference sequence). Trimming stripped 7 bases from V and 4 bases from J, with 16 bases between. This CDR3 is 13 amino acids long. The CDR3 nucleotides read TGTGCCTACCGTACTTCCGGGTCCACTGAAGCTTTCTTT. Protein sequence: CAYRTSGSTEAFF.

V gene TRBV11-2 combines with J gene TRBJ1-2; maybe TRBD1 (5 bases). V gave up 3 bases and J gave up 8 bases, with 16 bases separating them. This CDR3 has 14 residues. The germline V gene encodes CDR1 SGHAT and CDR2 FQNNGV. The CDR3 spells CASSLDRDFGGYTF. The CDR3 DNA follows: TGTGCCAGCAGCTTGGACCGGGACTTTGGGGGCTACACCTTC. Variable domain in full (rest from reference TRBV11-2 and TRBJ1-2): EAGVAQSPRYKIIEKRQSVAFWCNPISGHATLYWYQQILGQGPKLLIQFQNNGVVDDSQLPKDRFSAERLKGVDSTLKIQPAKLEDSAVYLCASSLDRDFGGYTFGSGTRLTVV.

This clone was counted a few times. This chain uses TRBV5-1 with TRBJ2-7; 10 bases are a match to TRBD1. CDR1 and CDR2 (germline): SGHRS, YFSETQ. The CDR3 is made up of 14 amino acids. Trimming removed 0 bases from V and 4 bases from J; junction bases left unmatched: 1. The chain's CDR3 is CASSLGTGGYEQYF. CDR3 DNA sequence: TGCGCCAGCAGCTTGGGGACAGGGGGTTACGAGCAGTACTTC.

The CDR3 reads CSVEEVATGSADTQYF. For the CDR3, the DNA is TGCAGCGTTGAAGAGGTCGCCACAGGGTCAGCAGATACGCAGTATTTT. The chain employs TRBV29-1 and TRBJ2-3; TRBD1 is a possible D gene (6 bases). CDR1 is SQVTM, CDR2 ANQGSEA, per germline. This CDR3 comprises 16 residues. V was shortened by 0 bases and J by 4 bases, with 17 bases between the two germline ends.

This clone turned up a few times. V is TRBV5-1 and J is TRBJ2-7; TRBD2 matches 13 bases. Germline CDR1 is SGHRS and CDR2 is YFSETQ. Trimming at V came to 3 bases and at J to 5 bases, leaving 8 bases not matched to a gene. This CDR3 spans 16 amino acids. The CDR3 sequence: CASSSLTSGGADEQYF. The DNA of the CDR3 is TGCGCCAGCAGCTCACTTACTAGCGGGGGGGCCGACGAGCAGTACTTC.

The rearrangement joins TRBV10-3 to TRBJ1-5; D may be TRBD1 (6 bases). V was trimmed by 7 bases and J by 0 bases, leaving 7 bases between them. Germline assignment: CDR1 ENHRY and CDR2 SYGVKD. The CDR3 is 13 residues long. The CDR3 DNA sequence: TGTGCCATCAACAGGGATAGCAATCAGCCCCAGCATTTT. This codes for CAINRDSNQPQHF.

CDR3 bases: TGTGCCAGCAGCCCCTACGGACTAGCGGGGGGCGGCACAGATACGCAGTATTTT. It yields the protein CASSPYGLAGGGTDTQYF. The genes are TRBV7-8 and TRBJ2-3, with 14 nucleotides matching TRBD2. Germline V lookup: CDR1 SGHVS, CDR2 FQNEAQ. This CDR3 has 18 amino acids. Unmatched junction bases numbered 8, after V lost 5 bases and J lost 1 base. The whole variable domain, remainder taken from reference TRBV7-8 and TRBJ2-3, is GAGVSQSPRYKVAKRGQDVALRCDPISGHVSLFWYQQALGQGPEFLTYFQNEAQLDKSGLPSDRFFAERPEGSVSTLKIQRTQQEDSAVYLCASSPYGLAGGGTDTQYFGPGTRLTVL.

This clone was counted a few times. CDR3 amino acids: CASSPTSGRSKNIQYF. The CDR3 DNA reads as TGTGCCAGCAGCCCGACTAGCGGGAGATCCAAAAACATTCAGTACTTC. This rearrangement joins TRBV14 to TRBJ2-4; 12 bases agree with TRBD2. CDR1 and CDR2 from the germline V gene are SGHDN and FVKESK. This CDR3 spans 16 amino acids. V gave up 4 bases and J gave up 2 bases; unmatched junction bases: 3.

This chain links TRBV5-5 with TRBJ1-1; possible D gene TRBD1, 6 bases. Germline-derived CDR1 and CDR2 are SGHKS and YYEKEE (reference sequence). Trimming stripped 0 bases from V and 0 bases from J, with 9 bases between. The CDR3 has 15 amino acids. CDR3: CASSLAGGMNTEAFF. The DNA of the CDR3 is TGTGCCAGCAGCTTGGCGGGGGGCATGAACACTGAAGCTTTCTTT.

This sequence joins TRBV4-1 and TRBJ1-5; no clear D gene. Trimming stripped 1 base from V and 2 bases from J, with 6 bases between. Germline V lookup: CDR1 MGHRA, CDR2 YSYEKL. This CDR3 comprises 14 residues. The CDR3 nucleotides read TGCGCCAGCAGCCAAGGCGCTGGCAATCAGCCCCAGCATTTT. Protein sequence: CASSQGAGNQPQHF.

This clone was recorded a few times. This chain connects TRBV9 to TRBJ1-4, with D uncertain. In germline, CDR1 is SGDLS, CDR2 YYNGEE. The CDR3 is made up of 15 amino acids. V lost 4 bases to trimming and J lost 3 bases, with 13 bases between them. The CDR3 DNA reads as TGTGCCAGCAGCTCTCGAGCCCGGGCTAATGAAAAACTGTTTTTT. Its protein product is CASSSRARANEKLFF.